This T cell receptor (beta chain) was retrieved from a study of blood T cell repertoires in COVID-19 (dated by TCRdb to the early 2020s). About the full investigation: The collaborator samples originated in the United States, Italy and Spain and spanned the acute and convalescent phases of COVID-19. The prospective study material was composed of cDNA or gDNA derived from T cells, B-cell-depleted T cells, or PBMCs. Subjects who had been exposed to COVID-19, were actively infected with it, or had recovered from it provided the deeply sampled blood TCRbeta repertoires that made up the dataset. A freely available public database, intended as a resource for researchers studying the immune response to SARS-CoV-2, is where the repertoires were released. The samples were drawn from the first 160 participants of the ongoing ImmuneRACE study and from 950 to 1,500 subjects provided by 6 global collaborators. Nearly every sample came with metadata listing a de-identified subject ID, COVID-19 status, age in years and sex. Where available, HLA class I and class II types were obtained from metadata supplied by the sample provider rather than from assay-based typing.

Participants in the prospective study were enrolled through a virtual design, were aged roughly 18 to 95 years, and lived in roughly 25 United States geographic areas. Cohort assignment in the prospective study relied on participant-reported clinical history from a screening survey and a study questionnaire. Mobile phlebotomists in the prospective study collected whole blood, serum and a nasopharyngeal or oropharyngeal swab from every participant. Over a 2-month period, participants in the prospective study had the option of providing additional blood draws and questionnaires. Prospective study blood samples were shipped either frozen or at room temperature before DNA extraction. A word on this clone: Its target antigen remains unknown. The record has no base qualities; no much larger clone is one base away.

CDR1 and CDR2 are read off the germline V gene (reference sequence) as PRHDT and FYEKMQ. The CDR3 numbers 13 residues from cysteine through phenylalanine. Only the CDR3 DNA stays, 39 bases, in frame from base 1. The germline V end is reduced by 4 bases and the J end by 7 bases; junction bases left unmatched: 3. TCRbeta CDR3 regions were amplified from genomic DNA by means of the immunoSEQ Assay, a bias-controlled multiplex PCR. Under the source paper's analysis protocol: Nucleated cell counts per sample were estimated from amplification of reference gene primers within the assay. To quantify the absolute abundance of each unique TCRbeta CDR3 rearrangement, sequence reads were collapsed and filtered. For each sample, productive Simpson clonality was calculated as the square root of Simpson's diversity index over productive rearrangements. TCRdb stores this immuneACCESS table with in-frame sequences only. Part of the clones is absent; in the studies checked, under half of the shortfall reflects unresolved V genes, and no reason is known for the rest. V and J calls and clone size are copied from that table; D and trimming were computed from the DNA. Across this sample there are around 230,000 clones, with approximately 86% seen only once. 10% of the sample lies in the top ten.

General findings and caveats noted by the study authors: The quantity of clinical and demographic metadata differed by source and by participant and was supplied without curation.

Rearrangement joined TRBV13 to TRBJ2-4; the central 8 bases match TRBD2. This TCR derives from a man aged 18 to 35 with acute COVID-19. Sequenced material: PBMCs or T cells enriched from blood (not recorded which). The nucleotides are TGTGCCAGCAGCTCGACGGGGGGGAACATTCAGTACTTC. This codes for CASSSTGGNIQYF.